Below are 2 T cell receptor beta chains sequenced from a single sample in a study of beta chain features in type 1 diabetes. Their specific antigens are unknown. Study-wide results and limits: Significant though moderate, a shortening of TCRB CDR3s appeared in all four CD4+ subsets of Type 1 diabetes patients.

Every bit of the isolated RNA underwent reverse transcription, so sequencing read expressed TCRB transcripts. Using immunoSEQ multiplex PCR, the repertoire was profiled, and TCRdb retains in-frame clones only, with some absent. The sample yields 300,000 to 350,000 clones, around an eighth seen once. Sequenced: naive CD4+ T cells from blood. The origin of the receptors is a woman aged 18-29 years with type 1 diabetes.

The genes are TRBV6-5 and TRBJ1-1; TRBD1 matches at 10 bases. V lost 5 bases, J lost 4 bases, and 4 bases stayed unmatched. From germline, CDR1 is MNHEY and CDR2 SVGAGI. The CDR3 runs 14 residues. The CDR3 nucleotides are TGTGCCAGCAGTCCCCGGGACAGGGGCACTGAAGCTTTCTTT. Translation: CASSPRDRGTEAFF.

The chain is built from TRBV7-9 and TRBJ1-1; 8 positions match TRBD1. CDR1 is SEHNR, CDR2 FQNEAQ, per germline (reference sequence). Losses at the gene ends were 5 bases for V and 8 bases for J; bases not matched to a gene: 7. The CDR3 covers 13 residues. The CDR3 loop is CASSPSGGPEAFF. Here the CDR3 DNA reads TGTGCCAGCAGCCCTTCAGGGGGCCCAGAAGCTTTCTTT. The full variable domain, in which reference TRBV7-9 and TRBJ1-1 provide the parts outside the CDR3, is DTGVSQNPRHKITKRGQNVTFRCDPISEHNRLYWYRQTLGQGPEFLTYFQNEAQLEKSRLLSDRFSAERPKGSFSTLEIQRTEQGDSAMYLCASSPSGGPEAFFGQGTRLTVV.